This T cell receptor (beta chain) was identified in a study of TIL therapy for anti-PD-1-resistant metastatic lung cancer. Study-wide context: Half of patients were current or former smokers.

As for this clone: Its antigen is unidentified.

Time point noted: pre-treatment sample, taken before nivolumab and TIL therapy. This was the immunoSEQ v3 assay. Assay used: immunoSEQ multiplex PCR; TCRdb lists only in-frame clones, some missing. In the table there are approximately 40,000 clones, 73% of which are singletons. General study findings and limits: The cohort had more treatment-naive, never-smoker and oncogene-addicted patients than typical. Infused TIL clonotypes partially replaced the baseline blood repertoire, then decayed over months.

V lost 7 bases, J lost 2 bases, and 9 bases lay in between. Per germline, CDR1 MGHDK and CDR2 SYGVNS. The CDR3 consists of 14 residues. V is TRBV25-1 and J is TRBJ1-6; tentative D call: TRBD1 (6 bases). The sample in question was blood, obtained at baseline. The sequence was collected from a person between 25 and 79 years old with non-small cell lung cancer. CDR3 DNA sequence: TGTGCCAGCACCACAGGGCCCTATAATTCACCCCTCCACTTT. Its translation: CASTTGPYNSPLHF.